These T cell receptor beta chains were read from a single sample in a study of identical twins. TCRdb called the 5' RACE reads again in MiXCR, with one record for every CDR3 protein. The sample consists of approximately 250,000 distinct CDR3 sequences, 6% to 7% of them appearing once. The sample was also reused in another study, on T cells expressing NK-cell markers.

Sequencing was carried out using CD8+ T cells sorted from blood. Receptors originate from a woman aged 18 to 35 in good health. Each CDR3 is given with its conserved first and last residue. Fields, in order: clone size, CDR3 length, V gene, J gene, D gene, CDR3 DNA, CDR3 protein. A D gene is named only where the DNA matches it firmly. Not all rows give a size; the values are once, few, many and, for expanded clones, a class.

size: few
length: 15
V: TRBV6-4
J: TRBJ2-1
D: NA
DNA: TGTGCCAGCAGTCTCCGAAGGAGCTCCTACAATGAGCAGTTCTTC
CDR3: CASSLRRSSYNEQFF

size: few
length: 17
V: TRBV27
J: TRBJ2-7
D: TRBD1
DNA: TGTGCCAGCAGCGCCCCCCCGCCGGGACAGCCCTCCTACGAGCAGTACTTC
CDR3: CASSAPPPGQPSYEQYF

size: few
length: 19
V: TRBV5-4
J: TRBJ2-7
D: TRBD2
DNA: TGTGCCAGCAGCTTGGAGCCGGGACTAGCGGGAGCGGTTGGCTACGAGCAGTACTTC
CDR3: CASSLEPGLAGAVGYEQYF

size: few
length: 14
V: TRBV20-1
J: TRBJ1-5
D: TRBD1
DNA: TGCAGTGCTAGGCTAGACAGGGCTCATCAGCCCCAGCATTTT
CDR3: CSARLDRAHQPQHF

size: NA
length: 17
V: TRBV20-1
J: TRBJ2-4
D: NA
DNA: TGCTGTGCTAGAGATACTGCTGCAGGACAAGCCAAAAACATTCAGTACTTC
CDR3: CCARDTAAGQAKNIQYF

size: NA
length: 13
V: TRBV13
J: TRBJ2-1
D: NA
DNA: TGTGCCAGCAGCTGGAGGGGGGAGAATGAGCAGTTCTTC
CDR3: CASSWRGENEQFF

size: few
length: 15
V: TRBV5-1
J: TRBJ2-2
D: NA
DNA: TGCGCCAGCAGCCCCGGGACTGGGGGGACCAGGGAGCTGTTTTTT
CDR3: CASSPGTGGTRELFF

size: many
length: 15
V: TRBV7-8
J: TRBJ2-1
D: TRBD2
DNA: TGTGCCAGCAGACTGACTAGCGGCTCCTACAATGAGCAGTTCTTC
CDR3: CASRLTSGSYNEQFF

size: NA
length: 16
V: TRBV20-1
J: TRBJ2-1
D: TRBD2
DNA: TGCAGTGCTAGGGCAGCGGGGGGGCCCCGCTCTAGTGAGCAGTTCTTC
CDR3: CSARAAGGPRSSEQFF

size: few
length: 16
V: TRBV29-1
J: TRBJ1-3
D: NA
DNA: TGCAGCGTTGAAGAAGATTGGGTCGAGGCTGGAAACACCATATATTTT
CDR3: CSVEEDWVEAGNTIYF

size: few
length: 13
V: TRBV7-2
J: TRBJ1-4
D: NA
DNA: TGTGCCAGCAGCCCCCCCGCCGGGGAAAAACTGTTTTTT
CDR3: CASSPPAGEKLFF

size: NA
length: 12
V: TRBV12-5
J: TRBJ1-2
D: NA
DNA: TGTGCTAGTGGTTTGTATCCGCTCGGCTACACCTTC
CDR3: CASGLYPLGYTF

size: NA
length: 15
V: TRBV12-3/TRBV12-4
J: TRBJ1-1
D: NA
DNA: TGTGCCAGCAGTTTATTTGTCGGCCTAAACACTGAAGCTTTCTTT
CDR3: CASSLFVGLNTEAFF

size: NA
length: 17
V: TRBV5-6
J: TRBJ2-1
D: NA
DNA: TGTGCCAGCAGCCTCGGGTTCCTCTGGGAGGTCACCAATGAGCAGTTCTTC
CDR3: CASSLGFLWEVTNEQFF

size: few
length: 12
V: TRBV25-1
J: TRBJ1-2
D: NA
DNA: TGTGCCAGCAAGGAGGGCGTCTATGGCTACACCTTC
CDR3: CASKEGVYGYTF

size: NA
length: 15
V: TRBV5-6
J: TRBJ2-7
D: TRBD1
DNA: TGTGCCAGCAGCTCGATGACAGGGGGACCCTACGAGCAGTACTTC
CDR3: CASSSMTGGPYEQYF

size: NA
length: 15
V: TRBV12-3/TRBV12-4
J: TRBJ1-5
D: NA
DNA: TGTGCCAGCAGTTGGGGACAAACTAGCAATCAGCCCCAGCATTTT
CDR3: CASSWGQTSNQPQHF

size: many
length: 14
V: TRBV7-6
J: TRBJ1-1
D: TRBD1
DNA: TGTGCCAGCAGCAAGACAGGGGGAGGAACTGAAGCTTTCTTT
CDR3: CASSKTGGGTEAFF

size: few
length: 12
V: TRBV24-1
J: TRBJ2-1
D: NA
DNA: TGTGCCACCAGTGATTTAGGAGGGGTGCAGTTCTTC
CDR3: CATSDLGGVQFF

size: NA
length: 17
V: TRBV4-1
J: TRBJ2-1
D: NA
DNA: TGCGCCAGCAGCCAAGGAGGGCTCTTGCCACCCTACAATGAGCAGTTCTTC
CDR3: CASSQGGLLPPYNEQFF

size: few
length: 15
V: TRBV20-1
J: TRBJ2-1
D: TRBD2
DNA: TGCAGTGCTAGATCGAAGGGGACTAGGTTCAATGAGCAGTTCTTC
CDR3: CSARSKGTRFNEQFF

size: many
length: 15
V: TRBV9
J: TRBJ1-2
D: TRBD1
DNA: TGTGCCAGCAGCCCTTGGACAGGAGGAGACTATGGCTACACCTTC
CDR3: CASSPWTGGDYGYTF

size: once
length: 13
V: TRBV24-1
J: TRBJ2-3
D: NA
DNA: TGTGCCACCAGTGACCTTGGGGCAGATACGCAGTATTTT
CDR3: CATSDLGADTQYF

size: many
length: 11
V: TRBV6-1
J: TRBJ1-1
D: NA
DNA: TGTGCCAGCGAGACAGTCACTGAAGCTTTCTTT
CDR3: CASETVTEAFF

size: few
length: 15
V: TRBV2
J: TRBJ2-1
D: TRBD1
DNA: TGTGCCAGCAGTGAACTCGGGACAGGGGGCGATGAGCAGTTCTTC
CDR3: CASSELGTGGDEQFF

size: many
length: 14
V: TRBV7-9
J: TRBJ2-5
D: TRBD1
DNA: TGTGCCAGCAGTTCGGGACAGGGAAGGGGGACCCAGTACTTC
CDR3: CASSSGQGRGTQYF

size: many
length: 14
V: TRBV12-3/TRBV12-4
J: TRBJ2-3
D: NA
DNA: TGTGCCACCAATCGGGTAGGGGCCACAGATACGCAGTATTTT
CDR3: CATNRVGATDTQYF

size: few
length: 15
V: TRBV7-9
J: TRBJ2-1
D: NA
DNA: TGTGCCAGCAGCTTAGCGGTAAGCTCCTACAATGAGCAGTTCTTC
CDR3: CASSLAVSSYNEQFF

size: few
length: 17
V: TRBV10-3
J: TRBJ2-1
D: NA
DNA: TGTGCCATCAGTGATCCCAGCGCCCCTAGCTCCTACAATGAGCAGTTCTTC
CDR3: CAISDPSAPSSYNEQFF

size: many
length: 16
V: TRBV11-2
J: TRBJ2-1
D: NA
DNA: TGTGCCAGCAGCTTAGCTTTTACTAGTAGGTATGATGAGCAGTTCTTC
CDR3: CASSLAFTSRYDEQFF

size: few
length: 12
V: TRBV7-9
J: TRBJ1-3
D: TRBD1
DNA: TGTGCCAGCAGCCAGGACAGGGACACCATATATTTT
CDR3: CASSQDRDTIYF

size: NA
length: 15
V: TRBV7-2
J: TRBJ2-1
D: TRBD2
DNA: TGTGCCAGCAGCTCGGGACTAGCGGGAGGGAATGAGCAGTTCTTC
CDR3: CASSSGLAGGNEQFF

size: few
length: 14
V: TRBV6-1
J: TRBJ1-5
D: TRBD1
DNA: TGTGCCAGCAGTGATGGGACAGCTTTTCAGCCCCAGCATTTT
CDR3: CASSDGTAFQPQHF

size: NA
length: 18
V: TRBV12-3/TRBV12-4
J: TRBJ1-1
D: TRBD1
DNA: TGTGCCAGCAGTCTCGACTATGTATGGCAGGGGGCGGACACTGAAGCTTTCTTT
CDR3: CASSLDYVWQGADTEAFF

size: NA
length: 15
V: TRBV20-1
J: TRBJ2-1
D: TRBD2
DNA: TGCAGTGCTAGAGATCCCAGCGGGAGGATCGATGAGCAGTTCTTC
CDR3: CSARDPSGRIDEQFF

size: few
length: 17
V: TRBV5-6
J: TRBJ2-1
D: TRBD2
DNA: TGTGCCAGCAGCTCCCTTGTGACTAGCGGGAGGGCCGATGAGCAGTTCTTC
CDR3: CASSSLVTSGRADEQFF

size: NA
length: 14
V: TRBV12-3/TRBV12-4
J: TRBJ1-2
D: NA
DNA: TGTGCCAGCAGTTTAGGCTCAGGGATCTATGGCTACACCTTC
CDR3: CASSLGSGIYGYTF